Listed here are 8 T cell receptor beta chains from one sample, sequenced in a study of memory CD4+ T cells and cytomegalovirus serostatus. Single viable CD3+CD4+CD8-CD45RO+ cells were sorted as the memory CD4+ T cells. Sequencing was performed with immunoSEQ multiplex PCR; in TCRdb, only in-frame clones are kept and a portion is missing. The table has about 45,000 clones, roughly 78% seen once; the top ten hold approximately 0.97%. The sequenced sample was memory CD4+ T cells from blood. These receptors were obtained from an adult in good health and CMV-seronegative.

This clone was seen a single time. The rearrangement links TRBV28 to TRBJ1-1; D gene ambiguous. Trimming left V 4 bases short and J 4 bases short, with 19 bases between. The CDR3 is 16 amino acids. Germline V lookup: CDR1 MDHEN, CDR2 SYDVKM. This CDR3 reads CASSSYWPGEGTEAFF. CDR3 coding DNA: TGTGCCAGCAGTTCCTATTGGCCGGGAGAGGGCACTGAAGCTTTCTTT.

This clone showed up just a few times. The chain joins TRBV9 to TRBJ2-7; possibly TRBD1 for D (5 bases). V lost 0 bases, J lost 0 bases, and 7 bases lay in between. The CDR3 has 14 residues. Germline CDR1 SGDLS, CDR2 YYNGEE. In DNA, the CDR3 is TGTGCCAGCAGCGTAGACAGGAACTCCTACGAGCAGTACTTC. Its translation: CASSVDRNSYEQYF.

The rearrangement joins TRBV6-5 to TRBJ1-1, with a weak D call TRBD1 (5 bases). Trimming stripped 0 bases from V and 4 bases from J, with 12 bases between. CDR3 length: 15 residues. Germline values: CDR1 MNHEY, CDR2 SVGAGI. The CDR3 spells CASSYSGRASTEAFF. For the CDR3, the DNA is TGTGCCAGCAGTTACTCGGGCAGGGCGAGCACTGAAGCTTTCTTT.

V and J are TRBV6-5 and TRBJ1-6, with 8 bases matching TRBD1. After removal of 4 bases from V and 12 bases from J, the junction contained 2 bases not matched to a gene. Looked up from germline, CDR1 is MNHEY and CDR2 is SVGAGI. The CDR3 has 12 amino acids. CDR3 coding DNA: TGTGCCAGCAGTTCACAGGGGGAACCCCTCCACTTT. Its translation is CASSSQGEPLHF.

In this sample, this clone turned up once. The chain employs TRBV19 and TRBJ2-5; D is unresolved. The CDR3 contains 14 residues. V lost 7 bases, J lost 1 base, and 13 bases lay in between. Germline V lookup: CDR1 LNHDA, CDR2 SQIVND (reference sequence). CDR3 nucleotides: TGTGCCAGTACTGGCAGACCGCCCCAAGAGACCCAGTACTTC. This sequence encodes CASTGRPPQETQYF.

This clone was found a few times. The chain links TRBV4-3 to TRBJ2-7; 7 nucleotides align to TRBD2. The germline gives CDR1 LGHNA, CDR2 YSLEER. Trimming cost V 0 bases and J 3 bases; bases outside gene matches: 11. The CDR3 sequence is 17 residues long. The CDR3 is CASSQEEWAGDGYEQYF. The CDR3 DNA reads TGCGCCAGCAGCCAAGAGGAATGGGCGGGGGATGGCTACGAGCAGTACTTC.

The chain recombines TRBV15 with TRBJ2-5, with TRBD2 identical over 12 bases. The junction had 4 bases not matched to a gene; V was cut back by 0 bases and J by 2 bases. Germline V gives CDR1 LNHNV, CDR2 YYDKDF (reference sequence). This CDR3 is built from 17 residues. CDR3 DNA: TGTGCCACCAGCAGAGATCGCGGACTAGCGGGGCAAGAGACCCAGTACTTC. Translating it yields CATSRDRGLAGQETQYF.

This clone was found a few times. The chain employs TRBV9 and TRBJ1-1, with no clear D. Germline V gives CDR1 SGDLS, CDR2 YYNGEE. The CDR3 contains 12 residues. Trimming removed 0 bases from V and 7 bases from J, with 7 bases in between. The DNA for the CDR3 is TGTGCCAGCAGCGTAGTCGACCGTGAAGCTTTCTTT. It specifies CASSVVDREAFF.